What follows are 13 T cell receptor beta chains derived from one specimen sequenced in a study of blood T cell repertoires in COVID-19. Assay: immunoSEQ multiplex PCR; the TCRdb copy retains only in-frame clones and omits some. The profile shows approximately 85,000 clones, 70% to 90% of them singletons. The sample comprised peripheral blood. All receptors derive from a human donor in a cohort sampled during active COVID-19.

The chain combines TRBV2 with TRBJ1-6; 7 bases line up with TRBD1. This CDR3 spans 13 amino acids. Germline CDR1 is SNHLY and CDR2 is FYNNEI. With V trimmed by 11 bases and J by 4 bases, 5 bases remained unmatched. This chain's CDR3 is CAGAGQYNSPLHF. In nucleotides, the CDR3 is TGTGCCGGGGCGGGACAGTATAATTCACCCCTCCACTTT.

Only one count was recorded for this clone. The CDR3 DNA reads TGCGCCAGCAGCTTTACGGTCGACAATGAGCAGTTCTTC. Protein product: CASSFTVDNEQFF. The chain uses TRBV5-1 and TRBJ2-1; the D is unclear. CDR3 length equals 13 residues. CDR1 is SGHRS, CDR2 YFSETQ, per germline. The V and J ends lost 2 bases and 5 bases respectively, with 8 bases between them. The variable domain in full, completed from reference TRBV5-1 and TRBJ2-1, reads KAGVTQTPRYLIKTRGQQVTLSCSPISGHRSVSWYQQTPGQGLQFLFEYFSETQRNKGNFPGRFSGRQFSNSRSEMNVSTLELGDSALYLCASSFTVDNEQFFGPGTRLTVL.

The chain has TRBV20-1 and TRBJ1-1; no clear D. Germline CDR1 DFQATT, CDR2 SNEGSKA (reference sequence). Between the trimmed V and J ends, which lost 7 bases and 1 base, there was a span of 7 bases. The CDR3 length is 11 residues. The CDR3 DNA reads TGCAGTGGGCGGGCGAACACTGAAGCTTTCTTT. This codes for CSGRANTEAFF.

The chain uses TRBV3-1 (or the pseudogene TRBV3-2) and TRBJ2-3, with TRBD1 identical over 12 bases. The CDR3 has 15 amino acids. The V and J ends lost 3 bases and 3 bases, in that order; junction bases with no gene match: 1. Germline V gene lookup returns CDR1 LGHDT and CDR2 YNNKEL (reference sequence). The CDR3 bases are TGTGCCAGCAGCCAGGGACAGGGGGCTACAGATACGCAGTATTTT. Protein: CASSQGQGATDTQYF.

J is TRBJ1-1 and V is TRBV18; weak D call: TRBD1 (6 bases). The V end lost 3 bases, the J end lost 7 bases, and 9 bases lay between the germline ends. Per the germline V gene, CDR1 is KGHSH and CDR2 is LQKENI. This CDR3 contains 12 residues. CDR3 DNA: TGTGCCAGCTCACCTCGGGACAATGAAGCTTTCTTT. Its translation: CASSPRDNEAFF.

The table lists this clone with a few counts. The chain joins TRBV6-5 to TRBJ1-3; TRBD1 is a possible D gene (6 bases). This CDR3 region has 14 residues. Germline loops: CDR1 MNHEY, CDR2 SVGAGI. The V end lost 8 bases, the J end lost 2 bases, and 13 bases lay between the germline ends. CDR3 sequence reads: CASRQGGAGNTIYF. CDR3 nucleotide sequence: TGTGCCAGCCGGCAAGGGGGGGCTGGAAACACCATATATTTT.

The gene calls are TRBV29-1 and TRBJ2-7; a weak D match, TRBD2 (7 bases). Per the germline V gene, CDR1 is SQVTM and CDR2 is ANQGSEA. The CDR3 is 15 residues long. CDR3 in DNA: TGCAGTGGTACGTTGTGGAGGGGGGGAACCTACGAGCAGTACTTC. Translation: CSGTLWRGGTYEQYF.

The chain has TRBV27 and TRBJ2-1, with 11 bases that match TRBD2. V lost 5 bases and J lost 4; bases outside the gene matches: 7. Germline CDR1 MNHEY, CDR2 SMNVEV (reference sequence). The CDR3 contains 16 residues. The CDR3 loop reads CASSLTGTSGYNEQFF. In DNA, the CDR3 is TGTGCCAGCAGTCTCACCGGGACTAGCGGTTACAATGAGCAGTTCTTC.

The chain joins TRBV7-2 to TRBJ1-4; D perhaps matches TRBD1 (5 bases). The V end lost 4 bases, the J end lost 7 bases, and 19 bases lay between the germline ends. The length of the CDR3 is 16 residues. CDR1 and CDR2 from the germline V gene are SGHTA and FQGNSA. CDR3 DNA sequence: TGTGCCAGCAGCTCGAGGAGAGGGAGGGGTAGTGAAAAACTGTTTTTT. Amino acids: CASSSRRGRGSEKLFF.

The CDR3 reads CASSLARTSGGGEQYF. The CDR3 DNA reads TGTGCCAGCAGCTTAGCTCGGACTAGCGGAGGAGGCGAGCAGTACTTC. The gene calls are TRBV7-2 and TRBJ2-7; 10 bases are a match to TRBD2. Looked up from germline, CDR1 is SGHTA and CDR2 is FQGNSA. CDR3 size: 16 residues. The junction had 8 bases not matched to a gene; V was cut back by 0 bases and J by 6 bases.

The J gene is TRBJ2-3, the V gene TRBV29-1, with TRBD1 identical over 8 bases. Looked up from germline, CDR1 is SQVTM and CDR2 is ANQGSEA. The CDR3 runs 13 residues. Unmatched junction bases numbered 6, after V lost 7 bases and J lost 3 bases. DNA of the CDR3: TGCAGCGGCAGGACAGGGATTACAGATACGCAGTATTTT. Its translation is CSGRTGITDTQYF.

V gene TRBV28 combines with J gene TRBJ2-7, with TRBD1 matching 8 bases. The CDR3 has 15 residues. Losses at the gene ends were 5 bases for V and 1 base for J; bases not matched to a gene: 7. Per germline, CDR1 MDHEN and CDR2 SYDVKM. CDR3 sequence (DNA): TGTGCCAGCAGTGTGGACAGGGCCTATTCCTACGAGCAGTACTTC. This codes for CASSVDRAYSYEQYF.

The chain joins TRBV2 to TRBJ1-2; tentatively, D is TRBD1 (5 bases). This CDR3 is built from 14 residues. V was clipped by 1 base and J by 4 bases, with 10 bases between them. Germline V gives CDR1 SNHLY, CDR2 FYNNEI. In nucleotides, the CDR3 is TGTGCCAGCAGTGAAGGGACATCTATCTATGGCTACACCTTC. This encodes CASSEGTSIYGYTF.